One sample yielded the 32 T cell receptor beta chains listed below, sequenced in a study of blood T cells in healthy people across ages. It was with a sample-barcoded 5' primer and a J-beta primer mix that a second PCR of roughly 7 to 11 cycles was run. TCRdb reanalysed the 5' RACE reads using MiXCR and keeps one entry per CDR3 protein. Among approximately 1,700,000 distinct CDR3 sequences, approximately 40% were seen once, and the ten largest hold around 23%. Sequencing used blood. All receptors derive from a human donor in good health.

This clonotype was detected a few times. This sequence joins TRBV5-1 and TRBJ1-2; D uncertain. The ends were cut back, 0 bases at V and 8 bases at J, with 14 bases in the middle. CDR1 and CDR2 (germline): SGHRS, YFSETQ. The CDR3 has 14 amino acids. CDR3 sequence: CASSLEVAGRGYTF. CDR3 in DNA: TGCGCCAGCAGCTTGGAAGTGGCAGGCCGCGGCTACACCTTC.

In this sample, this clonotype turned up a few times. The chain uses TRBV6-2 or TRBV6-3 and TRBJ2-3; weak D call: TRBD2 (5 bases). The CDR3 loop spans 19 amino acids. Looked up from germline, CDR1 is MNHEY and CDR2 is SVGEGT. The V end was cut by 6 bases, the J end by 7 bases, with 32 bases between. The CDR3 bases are TGTGCCAGCAGCTCGAACGGGATAAAAAGACCCTTTAAGGCGAATACGCAGTATTTT. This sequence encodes CASSSNGIKRPFKANTQYF.

The CDR3 DNA is TGTGCCAGCAGCCAAGATTCGGCAGCGGGCTATGGCTACACCTTC. Protein product: CASSQDSAAGYGYTF. J is TRBJ1-2 and V is TRBV3-1; no firm D call. This CDR3 is 15 amino acids long. Trimming took off 0 bases at V and 4 bases at J, with 12 bases between the two ends. Germline CDR1 LGHDT, CDR2 YNNKEL (reference sequence).

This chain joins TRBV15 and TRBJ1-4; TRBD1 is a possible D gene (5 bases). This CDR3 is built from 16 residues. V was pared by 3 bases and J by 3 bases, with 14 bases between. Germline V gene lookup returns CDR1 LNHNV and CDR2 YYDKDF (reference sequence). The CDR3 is CATSSAPGLSNEKLFF. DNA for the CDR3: TGTGCCACCAGCAGTGCCCCAGGGCTTTCTAATGAAAAACTGTTTTTT.

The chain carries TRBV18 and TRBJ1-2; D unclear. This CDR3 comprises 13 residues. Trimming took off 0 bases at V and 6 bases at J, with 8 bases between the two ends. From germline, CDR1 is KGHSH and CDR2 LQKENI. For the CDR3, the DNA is TGTGCCAGCTCACCACCTTCCCGAAATGGCTACACCTTC. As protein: CASSPPSRNGYTF. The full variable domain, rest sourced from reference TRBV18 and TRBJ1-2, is NAGVMQNPRHLVRRRGQEARLRCSPMKGHSHVYWYRQLPEEGLKFMVYLQKENIIDESGMPKERFSAEFPKEGPSILRIQQVVRGDSAAYFCASSPPSRNGYTFGSGTRLTVV.

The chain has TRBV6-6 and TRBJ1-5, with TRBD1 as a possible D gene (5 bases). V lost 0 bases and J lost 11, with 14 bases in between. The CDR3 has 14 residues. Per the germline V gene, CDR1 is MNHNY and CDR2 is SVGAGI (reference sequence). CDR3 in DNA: TGTGCCAGCAGTTACTCGGACACCTCCAGGGCCCAGCATTTT. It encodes CASSYSDTSRAQHF.

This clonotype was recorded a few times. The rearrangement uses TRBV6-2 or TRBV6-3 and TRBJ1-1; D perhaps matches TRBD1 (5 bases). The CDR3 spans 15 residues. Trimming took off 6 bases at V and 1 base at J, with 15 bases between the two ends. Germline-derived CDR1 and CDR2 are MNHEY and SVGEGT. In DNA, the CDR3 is TGTGCCAGCAGCCCTTGGGGGACGAAGAACACTGAAGCTTTCTTT. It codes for CASSPWGTKNTEAFF.

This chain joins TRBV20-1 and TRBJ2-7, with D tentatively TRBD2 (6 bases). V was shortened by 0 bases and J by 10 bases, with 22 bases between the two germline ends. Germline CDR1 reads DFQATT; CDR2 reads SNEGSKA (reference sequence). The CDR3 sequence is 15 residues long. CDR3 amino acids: CSARDLYGEEEAQYF. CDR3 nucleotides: TGCAGTGCTAGAGATCTTTATGGGGAGGAGGAGGCCCAGTACTTC.

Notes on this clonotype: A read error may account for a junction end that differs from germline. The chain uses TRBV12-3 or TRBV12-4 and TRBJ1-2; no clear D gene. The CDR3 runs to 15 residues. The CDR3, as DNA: TGTGCCAGCAGTTTAGTTTCCATCTACCCTTATGACTACACCTTC. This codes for CASSLVSIYPYDYTF.

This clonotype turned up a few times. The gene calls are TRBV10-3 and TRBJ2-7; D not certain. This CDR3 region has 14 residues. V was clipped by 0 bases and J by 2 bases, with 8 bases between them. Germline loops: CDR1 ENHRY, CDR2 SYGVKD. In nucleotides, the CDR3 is TGTGCCATCAGTGAGTCAACCCCTACCTACGAGCAGTACTTC. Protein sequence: CAISESTPTYEQYF.

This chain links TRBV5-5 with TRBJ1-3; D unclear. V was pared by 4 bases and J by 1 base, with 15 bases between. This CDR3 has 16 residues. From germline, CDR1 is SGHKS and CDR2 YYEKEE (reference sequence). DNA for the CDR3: TGTGCCAGCAGCCCAAGGATATCGGCTTCTGGAAACACCATATATTTT. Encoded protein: CASSPRISASGNTIYF.

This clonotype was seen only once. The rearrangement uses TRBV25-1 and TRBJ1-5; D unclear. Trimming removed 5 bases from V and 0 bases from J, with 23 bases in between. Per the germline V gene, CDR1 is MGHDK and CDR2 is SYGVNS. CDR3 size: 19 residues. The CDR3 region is CASSPTPGQTYNSNQPQHF. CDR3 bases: TGTGCCAGCAGTCCCACCCCTGGTCAGACCTATAATAGCAATCAGCCCCAGCATTTT.

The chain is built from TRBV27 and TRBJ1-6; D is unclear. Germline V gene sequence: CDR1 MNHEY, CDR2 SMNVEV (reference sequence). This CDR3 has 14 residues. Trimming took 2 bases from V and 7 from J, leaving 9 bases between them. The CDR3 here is CASSLTMKNSPLHF. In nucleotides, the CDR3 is TGTGCCAGCAGTTTAACCATGAAAAATTCACCCCTCCACTTT.

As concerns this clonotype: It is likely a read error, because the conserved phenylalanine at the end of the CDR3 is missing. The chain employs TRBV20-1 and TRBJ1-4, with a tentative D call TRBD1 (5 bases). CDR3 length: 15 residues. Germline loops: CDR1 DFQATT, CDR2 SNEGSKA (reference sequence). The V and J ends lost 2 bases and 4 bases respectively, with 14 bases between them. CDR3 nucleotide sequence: TGCAGTGCTAGACCCCCGGGACTGAATAATGAAAAACTGTTTTCT. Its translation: CSARPPGLNNEKLFS.

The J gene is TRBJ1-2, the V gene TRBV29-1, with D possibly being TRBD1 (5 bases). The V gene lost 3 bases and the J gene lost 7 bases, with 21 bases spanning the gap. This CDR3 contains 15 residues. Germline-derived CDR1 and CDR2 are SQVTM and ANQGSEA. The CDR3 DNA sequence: TGCAGCGTTGAGGGGGGAGAACTAGACCGCCGTGGCTACACCTTC. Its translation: CSVEGGELDRRGYTF. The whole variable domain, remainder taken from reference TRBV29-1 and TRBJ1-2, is SAVISQKPSRDICQRGTSLTIQCQVDSQVTMMFWYRQQPGQSLTLIATANQGSEATYESGFVIDKFPISRPNLTFSTLTVSNMSPEDSSIYLCSVEGGELDRRGYTFGSGTRLTVV.

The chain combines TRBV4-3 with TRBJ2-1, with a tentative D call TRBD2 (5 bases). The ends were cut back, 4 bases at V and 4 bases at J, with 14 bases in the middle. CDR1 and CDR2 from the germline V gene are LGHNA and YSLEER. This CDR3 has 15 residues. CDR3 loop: CASSPFIGVYNEQFF. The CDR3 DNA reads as TGCGCCAGCAGCCCTTTCATCGGGGTATACAATGAGCAGTTCTTC.

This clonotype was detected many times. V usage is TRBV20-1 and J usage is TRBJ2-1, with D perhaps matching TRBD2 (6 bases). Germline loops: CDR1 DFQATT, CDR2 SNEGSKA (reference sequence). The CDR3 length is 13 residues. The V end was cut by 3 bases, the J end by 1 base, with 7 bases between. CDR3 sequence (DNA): TGCAGTGCTAGGGGGGGTTCCTACAATGAGCAGTTCTTC. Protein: CSARGGSYNEQFF.

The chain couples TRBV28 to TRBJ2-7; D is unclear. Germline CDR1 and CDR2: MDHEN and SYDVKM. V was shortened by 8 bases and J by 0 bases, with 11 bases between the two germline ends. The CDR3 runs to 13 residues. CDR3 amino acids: CASGPGFSYEQYF. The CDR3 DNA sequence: TGTGCCAGCGGCCCCGGGTTCTCCTACGAGCAGTACTTC.

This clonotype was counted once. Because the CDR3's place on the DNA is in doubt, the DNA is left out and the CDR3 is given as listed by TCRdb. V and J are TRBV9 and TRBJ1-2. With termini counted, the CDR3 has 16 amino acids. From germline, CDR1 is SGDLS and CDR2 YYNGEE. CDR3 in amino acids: CASSVGGSVFGYGCTF.

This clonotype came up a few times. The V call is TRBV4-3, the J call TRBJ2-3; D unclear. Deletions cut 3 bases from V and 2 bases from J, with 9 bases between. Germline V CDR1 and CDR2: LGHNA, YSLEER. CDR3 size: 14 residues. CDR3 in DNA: TGCGCCAGCAGCCATCCCAGCCACACAGATACGCAGTATTTT. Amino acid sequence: CASSHPSHTDTQYF.

CDR3 bases: TGTGCCAGCAGCGTAGAATGGGACAGGGTGACAGATACGCAGTATTTT. Its protein is CASSVEWDRVTDTQYF. V is TRBV9 and J is TRBJ2-3, with 9 bases aligning to TRBD1. The CDR3 is 16 residues long. The J segment lost 3 bases and the V segment lost 0 bases, leaving 5 bases of the junction unmatched. Germline values: CDR1 SGDLS, CDR2 YYNGEE.

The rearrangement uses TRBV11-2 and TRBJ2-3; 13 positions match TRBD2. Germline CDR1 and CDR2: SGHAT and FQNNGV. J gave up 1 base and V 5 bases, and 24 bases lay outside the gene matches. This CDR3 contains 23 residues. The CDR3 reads CASSRKSIAPGLAGRGGTDTQYF. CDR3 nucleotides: TGTGCCAGCAGCCGGAAAAGTATAGCCCCGGGACTAGCGGGAAGGGGGGGCACAGATACGCAGTATTTT.

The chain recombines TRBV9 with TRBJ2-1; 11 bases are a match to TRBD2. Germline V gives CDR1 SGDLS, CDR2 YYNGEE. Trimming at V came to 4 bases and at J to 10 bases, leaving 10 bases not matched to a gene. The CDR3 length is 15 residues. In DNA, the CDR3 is TGTGCCAGCAGCCCCCTAGCGGGGGGTAGACAGGAGCAGTTCTTC. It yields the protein CASSPLAGGRQEQFF.

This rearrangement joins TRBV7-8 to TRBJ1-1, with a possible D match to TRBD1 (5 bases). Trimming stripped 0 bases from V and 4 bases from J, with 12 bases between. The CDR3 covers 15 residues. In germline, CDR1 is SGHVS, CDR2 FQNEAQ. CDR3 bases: TGTGCCAGCAGCTTAGCTTTAGGGACTTTCACTGAAGCTTTCTTT. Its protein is CASSLALGTFTEAFF.

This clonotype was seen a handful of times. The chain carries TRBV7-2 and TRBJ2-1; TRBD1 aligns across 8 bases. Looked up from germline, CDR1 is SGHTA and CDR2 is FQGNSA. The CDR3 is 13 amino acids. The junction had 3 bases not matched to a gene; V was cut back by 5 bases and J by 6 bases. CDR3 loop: CASSRTGFNEQFF. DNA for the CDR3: TGTGCCAGCAGCCGGACAGGGTTCAATGAGCAGTTCTTC.

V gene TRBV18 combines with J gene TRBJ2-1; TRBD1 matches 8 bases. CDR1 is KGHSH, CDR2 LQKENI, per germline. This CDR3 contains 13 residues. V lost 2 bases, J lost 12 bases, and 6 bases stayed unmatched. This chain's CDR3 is CASSPGTGRGQFF. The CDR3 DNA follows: TGTGCCAGCTCACCAGGGACAGGAAGGGGGCAGTTCTTC.

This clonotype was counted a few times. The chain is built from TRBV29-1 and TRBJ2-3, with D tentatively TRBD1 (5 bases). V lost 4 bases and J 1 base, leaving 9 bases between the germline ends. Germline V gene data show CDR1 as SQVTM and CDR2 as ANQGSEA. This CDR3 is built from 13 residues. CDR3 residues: CSVVDSGTDTQYF. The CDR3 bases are TGCAGCGTTGTCGACAGCGGCACAGATACGCAGTATTTT.

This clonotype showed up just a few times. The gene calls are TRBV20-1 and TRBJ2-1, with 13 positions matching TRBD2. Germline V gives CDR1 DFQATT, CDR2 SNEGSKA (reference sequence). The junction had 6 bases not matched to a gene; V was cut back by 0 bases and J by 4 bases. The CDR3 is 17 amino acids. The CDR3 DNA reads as TGCAGTGCTAGAGATCCCCTACTAGCGGGGGGGTACAATGAGCAGTTCTTC. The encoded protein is CSARDPLLAGGYNEQFF.

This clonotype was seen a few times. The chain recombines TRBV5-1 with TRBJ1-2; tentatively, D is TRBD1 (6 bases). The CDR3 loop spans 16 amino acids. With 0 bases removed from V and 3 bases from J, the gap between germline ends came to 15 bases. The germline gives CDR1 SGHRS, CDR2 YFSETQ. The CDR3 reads CASSLDRAVPYYGYTF. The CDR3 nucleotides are TGCGCCAGCAGCTTGGACAGGGCCGTGCCTTACTATGGCTACACCTTC.

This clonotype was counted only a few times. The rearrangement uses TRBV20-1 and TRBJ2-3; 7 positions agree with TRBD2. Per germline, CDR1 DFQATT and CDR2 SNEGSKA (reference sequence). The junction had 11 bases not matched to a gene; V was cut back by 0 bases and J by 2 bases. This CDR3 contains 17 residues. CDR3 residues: CSARDFSWGGVTDTQYF. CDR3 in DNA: TGCAGTGCTAGAGATTTCTCGTGGGGGGGGGTCACAGATACGCAGTATTTT.

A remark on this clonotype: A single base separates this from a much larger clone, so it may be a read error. CDR3 sequence (DNA): TGTGCCAGCCCTAGCGGGGGGCCAAGGGGCAATGAGCAGTACTTC. Its translation is CASPSGGPRGNEQYF. The V gene is TRBV6-2 or TRBV6-3, the J gene TRBJ2-4; TRBD2 matches 11 bases. From germline, CDR1 is MNHEY and CDR2 SVGEGT. This CDR3 region has 15 residues. The V segment lost 8 bases and the J segment 13 bases; nucleotides outside the gene matches: 16.

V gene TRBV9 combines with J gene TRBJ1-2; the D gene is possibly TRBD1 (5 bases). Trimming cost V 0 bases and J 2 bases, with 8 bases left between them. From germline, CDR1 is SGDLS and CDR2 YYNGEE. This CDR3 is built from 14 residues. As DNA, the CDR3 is TGTGCCAGCAGCGTAGATACAGGAAACTATGGCTACACCTTC. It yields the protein CASSVDTGNYGYTF. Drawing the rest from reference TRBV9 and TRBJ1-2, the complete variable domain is DSGVTQTPKHLITATGQRVTLRCSPRSGDLSVYWYQQSLDQGLQFLIQYYNGEERAKGNILERFSAQQFPDLHSELNLSSLELGDSALYFCASSVDTGNYGYTFGSGTRLTVV.